A selection of T cell receptor beta chains follows, all from one sample in a study of blood T cell repertoires in COVID-19. Data came from immunoSEQ multiplex PCR; TCRdb stores just in-frame clones and leaves some out. The sample holds roughly 440,000 clones; about 87% are singletons and the top ten take around 12%. The specimen sequenced was peripheral blood. Receptors were obtained from a woman aged 50 to 60 with COVID-19, enrolled during active disease. The CDR3 runs from the conserved cysteine through the conserved F or W. The order of the fields is clone size, D gene, V gene, J gene, CDR3 DNA, CDR3 protein. A D gene is named only where the DNA matches it firmly. Only part of the rows carry a size: once, few, many, or a class if the clone is expanded.

clone size: -
D gene: -
V gene: TRBV5-1
J gene: TRBJ2-7
CDR3 DNA: TGCGCCAGCAGCGACGACACAGGATACGAGCAGTACTTC
CDR3 protein: CASSDDTGYEQYF

clone size: -
D gene: TRBD2
V gene: TRBV5-5
J gene: TRBJ2-3
CDR3 DNA: TGTGCCAGCAGTTTTGAGGGAGCGGGGGGGCTAGATACGCAGTATTTT
CDR3 protein: CASSFEGAGGLDTQYF

clone size: -
D gene: TRBD1
V gene: TRBV19
J gene: TRBJ1-2
CDR3 DNA: TGTGCCAGTAAATTCACGGGACAGGGCGGCTATGGCTACACCTTC
CDR3 protein: CASKFTGQGGYGYTF

clone size: -
D gene: -
V gene: TRBV9
J gene: TRBJ1-3
CDR3 DNA: TGTGCCAGCTCCCCGGGTAACTCTGGAAACACCATATATTTT
CDR3 protein: CASSPGNSGNTIYF

clone size: -
D gene: -
V gene: TRBV30
J gene: TRBJ2-2
CDR3 DNA: TGTGCCTGGAAGCGGTACGCGGCCGGGGAGCTGTTTTTT
CDR3 protein: CAWKRYAAGELFF

clone size: -
D gene: -
V gene: TRBV30
J gene: TRBJ1-2
CDR3 DNA: TGTGCCTGGAGCAAGGAGAATCGATATGGCTACACCTTC
CDR3 protein: CAWSKENRYGYTF

clone size: -
D gene: -
V gene: TRBV2
J gene: TRBJ2-1
CDR3 DNA: TGTGCCAGCAGGGTAGCCAATGAGCAGTTCTTC
CDR3 protein: CASRVANEQFF

clone size: few
D gene: -
V gene: TRBV5-1
J gene: TRBJ1-1
CDR3 DNA: TGCGCCAGCAGCCTCCAGGGGTTAATGAACACTGAAGCTTTCTTT
CDR3 protein: CASSLQGLMNTEAFF

clone size: -
D gene: -
V gene: TRBV19
J gene: TRBJ2-7
CDR3 DNA: TGTGCCAGTAGTATAGGAACAGGGAACGCCTACGAGCAGTACTTC
CDR3 protein: CASSIGTGNAYEQYF

clone size: -
D gene: TRBD2
V gene: TRBV24-1
J gene: TRBJ2-1
CDR3 DNA: TGTGCCACCAGTGATTTGAGGCTAGCGGGGACCAATGAGCAGTTCTTC
CDR3 protein: CATSDLRLAGTNEQFF

clone size: -
D gene: -
V gene: TRBV6-5
J gene: TRBJ2-4
CDR3 DNA: TGTGCCAGCAGTTACTCCACGGAGCGAGGACAGTACTTC
CDR3 protein: CASSYSTERGQYF

clone size: once
D gene: TRBD1
V gene: TRBV19
J gene: TRBJ1-2
CDR3 DNA: TGTGCCAGTAGAGAAGACAGGGGGCCCTATGGCTACACCTTC
CDR3 protein: CASREDRGPYGYTF

clone size: -
D gene: -
V gene: TRBV7-2
J gene: TRBJ2-3
CDR3 DNA: TGTGCCAGCAGCCCCCGTGGCCCTCTCGCGCAGTATTTT
CDR3 protein: CASSPRGPLAQYF

clone size: many
D gene: -
V gene: TRBV6-5
J gene: TRBJ2-6
CDR3 DNA: TGTGCCAGCAGTCTGACAGGAGGGGCCAACGTCCTGACTTTC
CDR3 protein: CASSLTGGANVLTF

clone size: -
D gene: -
V gene: TRBV19
J gene: TRBJ2-2
CDR3 DNA: TGTGCCAGTAGTATTCAGGTCCGCACCGGGGAGCTGTTTTTT
CDR3 protein: CASSIQVRTGELFF

clone size: -
D gene: TRBD2
V gene: TRBV6-5
J gene: TRBJ2-3
CDR3 DNA: TGTGCCAGCAGTTCAGCGGGGGGGCCTACAGATACGCAGTATTTT
CDR3 protein: CASSSAGGPTDTQYF

clone size: -
D gene: TRBD1
V gene: TRBV5-5
J gene: TRBJ1-2
CDR3 DNA: TGTGCCAGCAGCCCGGCAGGGGGGTCTAACTATGGCTACACCTTC
CDR3 protein: CASSPAGGSNYGYTF

clone size: -
D gene: -
V gene: TRBV30
J gene: TRBJ1-1
CDR3 DNA: TGTGCCTGGAGCCTTGGGGGGGCTGAAGCTTTCTTT
CDR3 protein: CAWSLGGAEAFF

clone size: -
D gene: -
V gene: TRBV10-1
J gene: TRBJ2-1
CDR3 DNA: TGCGCCAGCAGTGAGGGGGGGTACGACAATGAGCAGTTCTTC
CDR3 protein: CASSEGGYDNEQFF

clone size: -
D gene: -
V gene: TRBV12-2
J gene: TRBJ2-7
CDR3 DNA: TGTGCAAGTCGCCCAAGCACAGGGGCAAGGCACTTC
CDR3 protein: CASRPSTGARHF

clone size: -
D gene: -
V gene: TRBV6-5
J gene: TRBJ1-2
CDR3 DNA: TGTGCCAGCAGTCCCCGGACATCTAACTATGGCTACACCTTC
CDR3 protein: CASSPRTSNYGYTF

clone size: -
D gene: -
V gene: TRBV7-9
J gene: TRBJ1-4
CDR3 DNA: TGTGCCAGCAGCTTAGGTTACCAACAGGGTCTAAGTTACGAAAAACTGTTTTTT
CDR3 protein: CASSLGYQQGLSYEKLFF